This record covers a single T cell receptor beta chain. Its specificity is not known. Selected positively for CCR7 and CD45RO-negative, naive CD8 cells excluded terminally differentiated effector memory CD45RA+ cells. Germline CDR1 and CDR2: KGHSH and LQKENI. Trimming took 8 bases from V and 4 from J; bases not matched to a gene: 5. This CDR3 region has 14 residues. Methods used by the authors: Quality scores were absent from the junction-only immunoSEQ sequences, so filtering differed. Some clones are missing from TCRdb's copy, which holds only in-frame ones; the method was immunoSEQ multiplex PCR. V, J and clone size are taken as reported in that table, and D and trimming were inferred from the DNA itself. The sample shows about 1,900,000 clones, approximately 94% of them seen only once. This specimen comes from a study of shared clonotypes between healthy human individuals. At the level of the study: Donors had three CD4 naive, three CD4 memory, two CD8 naive and one CD8 memory plate apiece.

Study-level points and caveats: Non-shared clonotypes showed lower generation probabilities than clonotypes common to all four donors. Enrolling few donors narrowed the genetic and exposure-history diversity that was represented.

The rearrangement links TRBV18 to TRBJ2-2, with 9 bases matching TRBD2. Sequencing input: naive CD8+ T cells sorted from blood. The receptor comes from a man younger than 35 in good health. The CDR3 DNA reads as TGTGCCAGCCCCCCTAGCGGGGCCACCGGGGAGCTGTTTTTT. It yields the protein CASPPSGATGELFF.